This T cell receptor beta chain was observed in a study of metastatic and nonmetastatic thyroid tumors. TCRdb reanalyzed the PCR reads with MiXCR. The sample gives roughly 40,000 clones, 18% of which show up once; roughly 13% is in the top ten. The V gene's germline CDR1 is SEHNR and CDR2 FQNEAQ (reference sequence). The CDR3 is 14 amino acids. Unmatched junction bases numbered 6, after V lost 3 bases and J lost 5 bases. This clone was counted only a few times. Given a much more abundant clone one base away, this may be a read error. Each patient came to thyroid surgery without any prior treatment (of any kind).

The specimen sequenced was tumor tissue. The genes are TRBV7-9 and TRBJ2-5; 7 nucleotides align to TRBD1. This sequence originates from a female donor with papillary thyroid cancer or a benign thyroid nodule (not recorded which). Some clones in this sample may be carry-over from other donors' samples. CDR3 loop: CASSLTGQAETQYF. For the CDR3, the DNA is TGTGCCAGCAGCTTGACAGGGCAGGCGGAGACCCAGTACTTC.